The entry below gives a single T cell receptor beta chain sequence along with its context. Its specificity is unknown. The data were produced by immunoSEQ multiplex PCR, yet TCRdb's version contains in-frame clones alone and is incomplete. The sample includes roughly 100,000 clones, about 92% seen only once; the top ten take around 1.5%. This sample is drawn from a study of OX40 agonist ivuxolimab in advanced cancers. Across the whole study: Earlier anti-PD-1, anti-PD-L1 or anti-CTLA-4 therapy was permitted; under 50% had received some.

CDR3 length: 16 residues. V was pared by 5 bases and J by 2 bases, with 19 bases between. Germline-derived CDR1 and CDR2 are SGHKS and YYEKEE (reference sequence). General study findings and limits: Blood T cells, both CD4+ and CD8+, expanded clonally by week 6 at 0.1 to 3.0 mg/kg. On average, a greater number of expanded clones characterised CD8+ T cells relative to CD4+.

Sampled blood was obtained at baseline, cycle 4 day 1, and cycle 7 day 1. This rearrangement joins TRBV5-5 to TRBJ1-1; D gene unclear. The sequenced sample was CD4+ or CD8+ T cells sorted from blood, obtained in a trial of the OX40 agonist ivuxolimab. The receptor was derived from an adult with an advanced solid tumor such as melanoma, head and neck, liver or kidney cancer. CDR3 DNA sequence: TGTGCCAGCAGGGCAAATACACTGGGAAAAAACACTGAAGCTTTCTTT. Translating gives CASRANTLGKNTEAFF.